This entry describes one T cell receptor beta chain. What it binds is not known. One entry per CDR3 protein, called by TCRdb with MiXCR from the 5' RACE reads. The table includes approximately 300,000 distinct CDR3 sequences, 20% detected once. These data are taken from a study of CD8 T cells in ankylosing spondylitis. The study, taken as a whole, reports: Peripheral blood held disease-linked clones only at relatively low frequency, and these were CD8+. Typical of ankylosing spondylitis blood, it appeared, was a TCR beta motif of roughly eight highly homologous variants.

V dropped 4 bases and J dropped 3 bases, with 14 bases sitting between them. This CDR3 is built from 15 residues. In germline, CDR1 is SGHRS, CDR2 YFSETQ. The chain couples TRBV5-1 to TRBJ2-1; tentatively, D is TRBD1 (6 bases). The receptor's source is a male donor with ankylosing spondylitis or in good health (not recorded which). The sample consisted of blood, either unsorted or a sorted T cell fraction (not recorded which). Here the CDR3 reads CASSTQGSRYNEQFF. The CDR3 DNA is TGCGCCAGCAGCACCCAGGGGAGCCGCTACAATGAGCAGTTCTTC.